Each of the 24 T cell receptor beta chains below was sequenced from the same sample in a study of CD8 T cells in Susac syndrome. RNA amounts of about 0.5 to 1 ug underwent reverse transcription with random hexamers. One entry per CDR3 protein results from TCRdb running MiXCR on the immunoSEQ multiplex PCR reads. Of 160,000 or so distinct CDR3 sequences listed, approximately 90% are singletons. The sequencing sample was made of CD4+ T cells from PBMCs. The receptors originated from a human donor in good health.

This chain joins TRBV5-1 and TRBJ2-6, with TRBD1 matching over 8 bases. J gave up 8 bases and V 4 bases, and 8 bases lay outside the gene matches. The CDR3 covers 15 residues. CDR1 and CDR2 from the germline V gene are SGHRS and YFSETQ. In DNA, the CDR3 is TGCGCCAGCAGCGCGACAGGGGTATCCACCAACGTCCTGACTTTC. It codes for CASSATGVSTNVLTF.

The rearrangement uses TRBV9 and TRBJ2-7; possible D gene TRBD1, 6 bases. CDR1 is SGDLS and CDR2 is YYNGEE in the germline V gene. There are 16 residues in the CDR3. The V end lost 0 bases, the J end lost 2 bases, and 15 bases lay between the germline ends. The CDR3 loop is CASSVATGTVPYEQYF. As DNA, the CDR3 is TGTGCCAGCAGCGTAGCCACAGGGACGGTGCCCTACGAGCAGTACTTC.

V is TRBV3-1 and J is TRBJ2-7; maybe TRBD2 (5 bases). CDR3 length: 17 amino acids. V gave up 0 bases and J gave up 4 bases, with 19 bases separating them. The germline gives CDR1 LGHDT, CDR2 YNNKEL (reference sequence). The CDR3 DNA reads TGTGCCAGCAGCCAAGATCGGGGTAGACGCTCGTGGTACGAGCAGTACTTC. Amino acids: CASSQDRGRRSWYEQYF.

CDR3 bases: TGCAGTCCCCTTGGGGTCCAAGAGACCCAGTACTTC. Residues: CSPLGVQETQYF. The chain employs TRBV20-1 and TRBJ2-5; D not certain. The CDR3 is 12 residues long. V dropped 8 bases and J dropped 1 base, with 11 bases sitting between them. CDR1 is DFQATT, CDR2 SNEGSKA, per germline (reference sequence).

This chain joins TRBV3-1 and TRBJ1-3; D is unclear. V was trimmed by 4 bases and J by 2 bases, leaving 9 bases between them. Germline loops: CDR1 LGHDT, CDR2 YNNKEL (reference sequence). The CDR3 is 14 amino acids. The CDR3 here is CASSPSMAGNTIYF. The CDR3, as DNA: TGTGCCAGCAGCCCCTCCATGGCTGGAAACACCATATATTTT.

CDR3: CASSLKGRSASGGGFPGELFF. The CDR3 nucleotides are TGCGCCAGCAGCCTAAAGGGCAGGTCGGCTAGCGGGGGGGGATTTCCCGGGGAGCTGTTTTTT. The rearrangement joins TRBV4-1 to TRBJ2-2; the match to TRBD2 covers 12 bases. V shed 4 bases, J shed 6 bases, and the junction held 21 bases outside the gene matches. CDR3 length: 21 amino acids. The germline gives CDR1 MGHRA, CDR2 YSYEKL.

This clonotype was detected only a few times. The chain has TRBV11-1 and TRBJ2-7; possible D gene TRBD2, 6 bases. This CDR3 has 15 amino acids. Trimming pared 4 bases from V and 4 bases from J, leaving 17 bases between. The germline V gene encodes CDR1 SGHAT and CDR2 FQDESV (reference sequence). Here the CDR3 DNA reads TGTGCCAGCAGCTCACGCGGGGAAATATCGTACGAGCAGTACTTC. It translates to CASSSRGEISYEQYF.

The CDR3 DNA reads as TGTGCCAGCAACGAAAGACAGGGCCAAGCTAACTATGGCTACACCTTC. Translating gives CASNERQGQANYGYTF. The J gene is TRBJ1-2, the V gene TRBV7-9; TRBD1 aligns across 7 bases. The junction had 11 bases not matched to a gene; V was cut back by 7 bases and J by 0 bases. Per germline, CDR1 SEHNR and CDR2 FQNEAQ (reference sequence). The CDR3 has 16 residues.

This sequence joins TRBV29-1 and TRBJ1-2, with 9 bases fitting TRBD1. Germline-derived CDR1 and CDR2 are SQVTM and ANQGSEA. There are 13 residues in the CDR3. The trim removed 6 bases at V and 5 bases at J, leaving 7 bases unmatched. The CDR3 bases are TGCAGCGTGAGCCGGGACAGGGAGTATGGCTACACCTTC. The encoded protein is CSVSRDREYGYTF.

This chain links TRBV12-3 or TRBV12-4 with TRBJ2-5, with 10 bases matching TRBD1. Losses at the gene ends were 7 bases for V and 3 bases for J; bases not matched to a gene: 8. This CDR3 contains 15 residues. The DNA of the CDR3 is TGTGCCAGCACCCCGGGACAGGGGCTGGAAGAGACCCAGTACTTC. It codes for CASTPGQGLEETQYF.

The V gene is TRBV5-6, the J gene TRBJ1-4, with D hard to call. V was clipped by 2 bases and J by 7 bases, with 9 bases between them. The germline V gene has CDR1 SGHDT and CDR2 YYEEEE. CDR3 length: 13 residues. The CDR3, as DNA: TGTGCCAGCAGCTTCTCTCAGAGTGAAAAACTGTTTTTT. Translation gives CASSFSQSEKLFF.

The rearrangement joins TRBV5-1 to TRBJ1-1, with 7 nucleotides matching TRBD1. CDR3 length equals 15 residues. Germline trimming cut 0 bases from V and 8 bases from J; bases unmatched to any gene: 10. CDR1 SGHRS and CDR2 YFSETQ come from the germline V gene. This chain's CDR3 is CASSLEGTVKYEAFF. The CDR3 DNA is TGCGCCAGCAGCTTGGAAGGGACAGTGAAATACGAAGCTTTCTTT.

CDR3 in amino acids: CASSQGGSFEAGEKLFF. In DNA form, the CDR3 reads TGCGCCAGCAGCCAGGGGGGTTCCTTCGAAGCGGGCGAAAAACTGTTTTTT. This chain uses TRBV4-3 with TRBJ1-4; D is possibly TRBD1 (5 bases). The V gene's germline CDR1 is LGHNA and CDR2 YSLEER. This CDR3 has 17 amino acids. Trimming cost V 3 bases and J 8 bases, with 22 bases left between them.

The rearrangement joins TRBV20-1 to TRBJ2-1; D perhaps matches TRBD2 (5 bases). V was clipped by 6 bases and J by 2 bases, with 14 bases between them. This CDR3 contains 14 residues. Germline CDR1 reads DFQATT; CDR2 reads SNEGSKA (reference sequence). The CDR3 nucleotides are TGCAGTGCCCTAGCAGGTAGGACCTACAATGAGCAGTTCTTC. Translation: CSALAGRTYNEQFF.

V usage is TRBV3-1 and J usage is TRBJ1-1; 8 bases are shared with TRBD1. The germline V gene encodes CDR1 LGHDT and CDR2 YNNKEL (reference sequence). The CDR3 totals 15 residues. V shed 5 bases and J 1 base; nucleotides not matched to a gene: 6. The CDR3 here is CASSASDRGNTEAFF. The CDR3 DNA reads TGTGCCAGCAGCGCCTCAGACAGGGGGAACACTGAAGCTTTCTTT.

The chain couples TRBV27 to TRBJ1-5; D call uncertain. CDR1 is MNHEY and CDR2 is SMNVEV in the germline V gene (reference sequence). V lost 6 bases and J 5 bases, leaving 8 bases between the germline ends. The CDR3 length is 12 residues. CDR3 in amino acids: CASSTSYQPQHF. In nucleotides, the CDR3 is TGTGCCAGCAGCACCAGTTATCAGCCCCAGCATTTT.

V is TRBV6-1 and J is TRBJ1-3; D is uncertain. Germline loops: CDR1 MNHNS, CDR2 SASEGT. The V end was cut by 2 bases, the J end by 4 bases, with 12 bases between. The CDR3 sequence is 15 residues long. The CDR3 region has the DNA TGTGCCAGCAGTGAACAAGGCAGACAAGGAAACACCATATATTTT. It is translated as CASSEQGRQGNTIYF.

This clonotype has a single count. The V gene is TRBV27, the J gene TRBJ1-2, with a tentative D call TRBD1 (5 bases). Deletions cut 2 bases from V and 8 bases from J, with 18 bases between. Per germline, CDR1 MNHEY and CDR2 SMNVEV (reference sequence). The CDR3 is 15 amino acids. The CDR3 spells CASSLEVGQGGGYTF. CDR3 nucleotide sequence: TGTGCCAGCAGTTTAGAGGTCGGGCAGGGTGGAGGCTACACCTTC.

The gene calls are TRBV7-9 and TRBJ1-4, with TRBD1 as a possible D gene (5 bases). Germline CDR1 and CDR2: SEHNR and FQNEAQ (reference sequence). V lost 4 bases and J lost 11, with 17 bases in between. The CDR3 extends over 14 amino acids. The CDR3: CASSSDGGRGKLFF. For the CDR3, the DNA is TGTGCCAGCAGCTCCGACGGGGGTAGGGGCAAACTGTTTTTT.

The rearrangement joins TRBV7-2 to TRBJ2-5; 15 positions match TRBD2. This CDR3 spans 16 amino acids. The V and J ends lost 4 bases and 5 bases, in that order; junction bases with no gene match: 5. Germline CDR1 and CDR2: SGHTA and FQGNSA. The CDR3 sequence: CASSWGGTSGRETQYF. The CDR3 bases are TGTGCCAGCAGCTGGGGGGGGACTAGCGGGAGGGAGACCCAGTACTTC.

The chain employs TRBV18 and TRBJ2-7; weak D call: TRBD1 (6 bases). The V end was cut by 3 bases, the J end by 3 bases, with 21 bases between. The CDR3 covers 17 residues. Per the germline V gene, CDR1 is KGHSH and CDR2 is LQKENI. Here the CDR3 DNA reads TGTGCCAGCTCACCTTCACCAGGCTTAGAAGGGGGCTACGAGCAGTACTTC. Translating gives CASSPSPGLEGGYEQYF.

The chain uses TRBV20-1 and TRBJ2-3; D not certain. The germline V and J ends were trimmed by 0 bases and 4 bases, with 11 bases remaining between them. The CDR3 contains 14 residues. The germline CDR1 and CDR2 sequences are DFQATT and SNEGSKA (reference sequence). The CDR3 DNA reads TGCAGTGCTAGAGAGGGCGGACCCGCAGATACGCAGTATTTT. Its translation is CSAREGGPADTQYF.

A single count supports this clonotype. The chain has TRBV20-1 and TRBJ1-5; D is ambiguous. Germline V gene lookup returns CDR1 DFQATT and CDR2 SNEGSKA (reference sequence). The CDR3 has 14 amino acids. Trimming stripped 1 base from V and 4 bases from J, with 11 bases between. The CDR3 region is CSARGGDFNQPQHF. DNA for the CDR3: TGCAGTGCTAGAGGCGGGGATTTTAATCAGCCCCAGCATTTT.

V usage is TRBV18 and J usage is TRBJ2-4; D remains ambiguous. This CDR3 spans 15 amino acids. V lost 2 bases and J lost 2, with 10 bases in between. Per the germline V gene, CDR1 is KGHSH and CDR2 is LQKENI. CDR3: CASSPGSLTKNIQYF. For the CDR3, the DNA is TGTGCCAGCTCACCAGGGTCATTAACCAAAAACATTCAGTACTTC.